This is a list of T cell receptor beta chains from one sample in a study of cytomegalovirus exposure and HLA in healthy donors. TCRdb's table, derived via immunoSEQ multiplex PCR, lists solely in-frame clones and lacks some. In the table there are under 150,000 clones, around 85% of which are singletons. The sample taken for sequencing was PBMCs. These receptors were obtained from a middle-aged man in good health and CMV-seropositive. Both conserved end residues are part of each CDR3. The D gene is left open where the match is weak. Size tells how often a clone was seen (once, few, many) or the class of an expanded clone, and some rows leave it out.

TRBJ2-7 NA TRBD2 TRBV13 TGTGCCAGCAGCTTAGGCCGAGGGAGGGGCTACGAGCAGTACTTC CASSLGRGRGYEQYF
TRBJ2-7 NA TRBD1 TRBV6-5 TGTGCCAGCAGTTACCGGACAGGGGGCCCCTACGAGCAGTACTTC CASSYRTGGPYEQYF
TRBJ2-1 once TRBD2 TRBV7-9 TGTGCCAGCAGCCAGACTAGCGGAGACAATGAGCAGTTCTTC CASSQTSGDNEQFF
TRBJ2-1 NA TRBD2 TRBV13 TGTGCCAGCAGCTTTACTAGCGGGAGACGGAATGAGCAGTTCTTC CASSFTSGRRNEQFF
TRBJ1-2 NA TRBD1 TRBV2 TGTGCCAGCAGTGGGACAGGGAGCTACACCTTC CASSGTGSYTF
TRBJ2-3 NA TRBD1 TRBV2 TGTGCCAGCAGTGCAGGGCAGGGGGCGTCAGATACGCAGTATTTT CASSAGQGASDTQYF
TRBJ2-7 NA NA TRBV7-3 TGTGCCAGCAGCCGAGTCGGAGGGCCCTACGAGCAGTACTTC CASSRVGGPYEQYF
TRBJ2-6 few NA TRBV6-6 TGTGCCAGCAGTCGTGGGGACAGGGCCAACGTCCTGACTTTC CASSRGDRANVLTF
TRBJ2-1 NA TRBD2 TRBV5-1 TGCGCCAGCAGCCCAACTAGCGGCTCCTACAATGAGCAGTTCTTC CASSPTSGSYNEQFF
TRBJ2-5 NA NA TRBV7-2 TGTGCCAGCAGCTCCACCCGGGAAGAGACCCAGTACTTC CASSSTREETQYF
TRBJ2-3 once NA TRBV30 TGTGCCTGGAGTACGGTCACAGATACGCAGTATTTT CAWSTVTDTQYF
TRBJ1-1 NA NA TRBV9 TGTGCCAGCAGCGTAGTACCAGAGAACACTGAAGCTTTCTTT CASSVVPENTEAFF
TRBJ1-1 NA NA TRBV2 TGTGCCAGCATTCAGGACACTGAAGCTTTCTTT CASIQDTEAFF
TRBJ2-7 NA TRBD2 TRBV5-1 TGCGCCAGCAGCGGGTCGGGAGGCCACTACGAGCAGTACTTC CASSGSGGHYEQYF
TRBJ2-7 NA TRBD2 TRBV9 TGTGCCAGCAGCCCACTAGCGGGGGGGCTCTACGAGCAGTACTTC CASSPLAGGLYEQYF
TRBJ1-6 NA TRBD1 TRBV6-4 TGTGCCAAACCGACAGGGTGGCATTCACCCCTCCACTTT CAKPTGWHSPLHF
TRBJ1-1 NA NA TRBV6-5 TGTGCCAGCAGTTACTCGTCCAGGGTAGGCACTGAAGCTTTCTTT CASSYSSRVGTEAFF
TRBJ2-7 NA NA TRBV5-1 TGCGCCAGCAGCTTGGCCCCGGGACACGTCTACGAGCAGTACTTC CASSLAPGHVYEQYF
TRBJ1-2 NA NA TRBV14 TGTGCCAGCAGTCCAGGCTATGGCTACACCTTC CASSPGYGYTF
TRBJ1-5 NA NA TRBV6-1 TGTGCCAGTAGTGCTCTAGGGGCTTCCCAGCCCCAGCATTTT CASSALGASQPQHF
TRBJ1-1 once TRBD1 TRBV7-3 TGTGCCAGCAGCACGCATCCGGGACAGGCCGCTTTCTTT CASSTHPGQAAFF
TRBJ2-7 once NA TRBV7-9 TGTGCCAGCAGCTTGGCCAGGTCCTACGAGCAGTACTTC CASSLARSYEQYF
TRBJ2-6 NA NA TRBV30 TGTGCCTGGACCGGGGAGGATCGTTTACCTGGGGCCAACGTCCTGACTTTC CAWTGEDRLPGANVLTF
TRBJ1-1 NA NA TRBV2 TGTGCCAGCTTCGGTGACTATAACACTGAAGCTTTCTTT CASFGDYNTEAFF
TRBJ1-5 NA NA TRBV30 TGTGCCTGGAGAGTAACGGGGGAACGGCTCCAGCATTTT CAWRVTGERLQHF
TRBJ2-3 NA TRBD2 TRBV5-6 TGTGCCAGCAGTCTCAGCGGGAGGAGCACAGATACGCAGTATTTT CASSLSGRSTDTQYF
TRBJ1-1 NA NA TRBV12-5 TGTGCTAGTGGTTTGGTTCCAAGACAGGCCCTGGGCGCTGAAGCTTTCTTT CASGLVPRQALGAEAFF
TRBJ1-6 NA NA TRBV28 TGTGCCACCAAACAGGAAACCTATAATTCACCCCTCCACTTT CATKQETYNSPLHF
TRBJ1-5 NA TRBD1 TRBV23-1 TGCGCCAGCAGTCGCGGACAGGGGGCGTCTAGCAATCAGCCCCAGCATTTT CASSRGQGASSNQPQHF
TRBJ1-4 NA TRBD1 TRBV5-1 TGCGCCAGCAGCATCCACGCCGGACAGGGTGAAAAACTGTTTTTT CASSIHAGQGEKLFF
TRBJ1-6 NA TRBD1 TRBV7-9 TGTGCCAGCAGCTTAAACGACGCAGGGGGCTTTTATTCACCCCTCCACTTT CASSLNDAGGFYSPLHF
TRBJ2-2 NA TRBD2 TRBV27 TGTGCCAGCAGTTTAATAGCGGGGGTGAACACCGGGGAGCTGTTTTTT CASSLIAGVNTGELFF
TRBJ1-2 NA NA TRBV30 TGTGCCTGGAGTGCAGGGGTTGGCTACACCTTC CAWSAGVGYTF
TRBJ1-2 NA TRBD1 TRBV27 TGTGCCAGCAGTTTATCACCAGGGGGGAACTATGGCTACACCTTC CASSLSPGGNYGYTF
TRBJ1-5 NA TRBD1 TRBV18 TGTGCCAGCTCACCTAACGCAGGGGGCGACGAGCCCCAGCATTTT CASSPNAGGDEPQHF
TRBJ1-1 few TRBD1 TRBV10-3 TGTGCCATCAGTGGAAGACAGGGGCCAACCGCCAACACTGAAGCTTTCTTT CAISGRQGPTANTEAFF
TRBJ2-7 NA TRBD1 TRBV2 TGTGCCAGCACCCGGACCACAGGGGGCCTCTCCTACGAGCAGTACTTC CASTRTTGGLSYEQYF
TRBJ1-3 NA NA TRBV15 TGTGCCACCAGCAGAGAGTACTTCTCGGGAAACACCATATATTTT CATSREYFSGNTIYF
TRBJ1-1 NA NA TRBV7-3 TGTGCCAGCAGCTTAACGGAGGGGCACCACGAAGCTTTCTTT CASSLTEGHHEAFF
TRBJ1-1 NA TRBD1 TRBV7-3 TGTGCCAGCAGCTTAGACCCCTCCCGACAGGGACGGATAGCGGCTTTCTTT CASSLDPSRQGRIAAFF
TRBJ1-2 once NA TRBV12-2 TGTGCAAGTCGCTGTAGGACAGGGGCCCATGGCTACACCTTC CASRCRTGAHGYTF